Sequencing of this T cell receptor (beta chain) was carried out in a study of blood T cell repertoires in COVID-19. Study at large: Both acute and convalescent COVID-19 samples were obtained from the United States, Italy and Spain. In each case, the material was cDNA or gDNA derived from T cells, B-cell-depleted T cells, or PBMCs.

This clone was observed a few times. Repertoires were generated with immunoSEQ multiplex PCR, while TCRdb's copy carries only in-frame clones and drops some. The table shows 150,000 to 200,000 clones, with 85% occurring only once. Trimming cost V 5 bases and J 5 bases, with 6 bases left between them. CDR1 is KGHSH and CDR2 is LQKENI in the germline V gene. This CDR3 has 11 amino acids. This clonotype originated in a human donor with acute or convalescent COVID-19. The donor label of this sample is uncertain. This chain links TRBV18 with TRBJ2-5; a possible D gene is TRBD2 (6 bases). The specimen was peripheral blood. In DNA form, the CDR3 reads TGTGCCAGCTCAGCGGGGGAGACCCAGTACTTC. It is translated as CASSAGETQYF. Full variable domain (missing parts from reference TRBV18 and TRBJ2-5): NAGVMQNPRHLVRRRGQEARLRCSPMKGHSHVYWYRQLPEEGLKFMVYLQKENIIDESGMPKERFSAEFPKEGPSILRIQQVVRGDSAAYFCASSAGETQYFGPGTRLLVL.